This T cell receptor beta chain was captured by sequencing in a study of T-cell memory formation after mild COVID-19. Study information: TCR clusters showed largely donor specificity.

This clonotype was detected many times. Its antigen is not identified. A 5'RACE reaction primed in the constant segment made cDNA libraries of TCR alpha and TCR beta, and these carried sample barcodes and UMIs. TCRdb re-analysed the 5' RACE reads in MiXCR, keeping a single row per CDR3 protein. This table has under 50,000 distinct CDR3 sequences, roughly a quarter appearing once. Findings and caveats of the study: Clones that contracted clustered mainly in CM and EM if CD4+ and in EMRA if CD8+. Detection of some responders pre-infection suggested pre-existing cross-reactive memory T cells participated.

Germline V gene sequence: CDR1 SQVTM, CDR2 ANQGSEA. The CDR3 is made up of 14 amino acids. The V gene lost 4 bases and the J gene lost 0 bases, with 10 bases spanning the gap. The receptor's source is a man between 18 and 35 years old who had mild COVID-19 (a few samples of this study predate the infection). Cell type and time point are not known. The chain is built from TRBV29-1 and TRBJ2-1, with D possibly being TRBD1 (5 bases). Sequencing was carried out using PBMCs or a T cell subset sorted from them (not recorded which). CDR3 nucleotide sequence: TGCAGCGTTGTTGGAACAGGCTCCTACAATGAGCAGTTCTTC. It yields the protein CSVVGTGSYNEQFF.